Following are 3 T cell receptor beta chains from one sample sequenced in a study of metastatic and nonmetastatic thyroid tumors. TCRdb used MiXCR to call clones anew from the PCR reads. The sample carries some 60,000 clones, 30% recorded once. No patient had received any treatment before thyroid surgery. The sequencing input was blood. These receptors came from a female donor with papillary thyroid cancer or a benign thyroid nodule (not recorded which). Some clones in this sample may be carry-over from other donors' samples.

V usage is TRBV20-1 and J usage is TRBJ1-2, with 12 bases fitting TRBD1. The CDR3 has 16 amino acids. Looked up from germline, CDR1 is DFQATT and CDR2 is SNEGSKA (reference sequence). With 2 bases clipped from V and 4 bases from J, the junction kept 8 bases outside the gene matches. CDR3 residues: CSARLGQGAHSYGYTF. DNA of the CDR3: TGCAGTGCTAGATTGGGACAGGGGGCGCATAGCTATGGCTACACCTTC.

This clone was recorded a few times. The CDR3 DNA follows: TGTGCCAGCAGTTTAGATCTAGGGAGTGAGCAGTTCTTC. This gives the protein CASSLDLGSEQFF. The chain employs TRBV28 and TRBJ2-1; TRBD2 might be the D (5 bases). The CDR3 covers 13 residues. CDR1 and CDR2 from the germline V gene are MDHEN and SYDVKM. Trimming took off 2 bases at V and 9 bases at J, with 11 bases between the two ends.

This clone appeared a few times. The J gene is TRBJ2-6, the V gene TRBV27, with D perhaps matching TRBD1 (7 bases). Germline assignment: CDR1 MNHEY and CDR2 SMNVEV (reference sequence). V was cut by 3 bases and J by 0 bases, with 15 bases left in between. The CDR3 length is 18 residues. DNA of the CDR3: TGTGCCAGCAGTTTGGGGGGACAGTGGAGCTCTGGGGCCAACGTCCTGACTTTC. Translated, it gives CASSLGGQWSSGANVLTF.